A selection of T cell receptor beta chains follows, all from one sample in a study of tumor-infiltrating lymphocytes in primary liver carcinoma. Using its own MiXCR run on the multiplex PCR reads, TCRdb lists one record per CDR3 protein. The data show 80,000 to 100,000 distinct CDR3 sequences, with 65% to 70% seen just once and around 25% held by the top ten. Source material: tumor-adjacent normal liver tissue. The receptors come from a man aged 35 to 55 with primary liver carcinoma and hepatitis B virus infection. Each CDR3 is given without its conserved first and last residue. D genes are given only for firm matches.

D,V,CDR3
NA,TRBV14,ASSQTRAEQY
NA,TRBV11-2,ASSLAQLSTGTQY
NA,TRBV6-5,ASSSGIWAEAF
NA,TRBV7-6,ASSSQEGYEQY
NA,TRBV12-3/TRBV12-4,DSSYRPRGYTEAF
NA,TRBV5-6,ASSFVAGELF
NA,TRBV10-3,AISDQHTEAF
TRBD2,TRBV29-1,SVERTSGENEQF
NA,TRBV6-5,AIGKTRADTQY
TRBD2,TRBV6-5,SSGEYRSSYNEQF
NA,TRBV21-1,ASSGGSYEQY
NA,TRBV6-5,ASRQGQGHTDTQY
NA,TRBV28,ASKLGGQMADTQY
TRBD2,TRBV30,AWSTDGTSGTYEQY
NA,TRBV6-5,ASSYSEGLGTNVLT
NA,TRBV12-3/TRBV12-4,ASSPLGGVDTQY
TRBD2,TRBV24-1,ATKALSGSYKQY
NA,TRBV28,ASRDPETQY
NA,TRBV11-2,ASSYASTDMEY
NA,TRBV6-6,ASSSEWEQY
NA,TRBV25-1,ASSDFTGGSQETQY
TRBD2,TRBV11-2,ASSLPTSSSIDTQY
NA,TRBV11-2,ASSLGAGENPWEHY
TRBD2,TRBV6-2/TRBV6-3,ASRHTSGIYEQY
TRBD1,TRBV6-1,ASSSLTGGGTEAF
NA,TRBV11-2,ASSLGDTREVQY
NA,TRBV5-1,ASSFRGAATDTQY
NA,TRBV11-2,AGRSWDSAHHETQY
NA,TRBV4-2,ACSQGQGEELF
NA,TRBV11-3,ASSLGGARGYNEQF
NA,TRBV28,ASALPGNGHEQF
TRBD2,TRBV11-2,ASSATGTKVYEQY
NA,TRBV6-1,ATSASFVPDDLSGANALT
TRBD2,TRBV6-5,ASSYLTTGLAGSGPSIDTQY
TRBD2,TRBV29-1,STGGGSGSYEQY
TRBD2,TRBV4-1,VSNPSIGGSIRDTQY
NA,TRBV10-3,AISESYGTDTQY
NA,TRBV11-2,ASSLGGGNGFQY
NA,TRBV12-3/TRBV12-4,ASSFSRGAVGNQPQH
NA,TRBV6-5,ASSYSNGAEAF
NA,TRBV5-4,TSSLSPAENIQY